The clone carrying this TCR beta chain was counted many times. Its target is not known. The data derive from a study of CD8 T cells in ankylosing spondylitis. Quantitative 5'-RACE was performed with molecular barcodes, and it yielded the TCR beta libraries. TCRdb processed the 5' RACE reads anew with MiXCR; each CDR3 protein has one entry. The table shows about 260,000 distinct CDR3 sequences, with approximately 24% occurring only once. Study-wide points: Reports say disease-linked clones showed up significantly more in matched ankylosing spondylitis synovial fluid. Some of the motif variants had earlier been found in reactive arthritis patients' fluid and blood. Made up of eight highly homologous variants, a TCR beta motif appeared characteristic of ankylosing spondylitis blood.

Specimen: blood, either unsorted or a sorted T cell fraction (not recorded which). The source of this sequence is a male donor with ankylosing spondylitis or in good health (not recorded which).

Here the CDR3 DNA reads TGTGCCAGCAGCGACGGAGGTGGCGACTGGTCCTACGAGCAGTACTTC. This encodes CASSDGGGDWSYEQYF. V usage is TRBV21-1 and J usage is TRBJ2-7; TRBD1 reflects the table's D call only, with no check against the DNA. TRBV21-1 is a pseudogene. CDR3 size: 16 residues.